This T cell receptor (beta chain) was documented in a study of T cell clonality in common variable immunodeficiency. The protocol was immunoSEQ multiplex PCR, while the TCRdb copy is restricted to in-frame clones and leaves out a portion. Altogether 39,000 or so clones were found in the sample, and no singletons occur. This clone was seen many times. The receptor was isolated from a person between 18 and 75 years old in good health. The sample taken for sequencing was peripheral blood mononuclear cells.

The CDR3 bases that were read are TGCAGTGCCCATGAGATGACTAGCGGCACAGATACG. Encoded protein: CSAHEMTSGTDT. The whole CDR3 protein is CSAHEMTSGTDTQYF. The chain combines TRBV20-1 with TRBJ2-3, with 8 bases matching TRBD2. The read comes to an end 3 residues before the CDR3 does, leaving the germline J gene to fill in the end. The CDR3 is 15 residues long. After removal of 6 bases from V and 1 base from J, the junction contained 9 bases not matched to a gene. Germline V gene sequence: CDR1 DFQATT, CDR2 SNEGSKA (reference sequence).